Listed here are 18 T cell receptor beta chains from one sample, sequenced in a study of CD8 T cells in ankylosing spondylitis (dated by TCRdb to 2016 to 2017). Library preparation was by 5' RACE. These reads were obtained on an Illumina HiSeq 2500. TCRdb reran the public reads through fastp at Q25 and MiXCR, keeping productive beta chains. Entries are consolidated by CDR3 protein sequence, retaining the most common genes and DNA. This sample is represented by roughly 280,000 distinct CDR3 sequences; around 20% of them were singletons. The ten largest make up about 8% of the sample. The sample was blood, either unsorted or a sorted T cell fraction (not recorded which). The receptors stem from a male donor with ankylosing spondylitis or in good health (not recorded which).

This rearrangement joins TRBV3-1 to TRBJ2-5; 13 bases fit TRBD2. The CDR3 has 15 residues. J was trimmed by 1 base and V by 4 bases; bases with no gene match: 0. Germline CDR1 and CDR2: LGHDT and YNNKEL (reference sequence). CDR3 loop: CASSRTSGGQETQYF. In nucleotides, the CDR3 is TGTGCCAGCAGCCGGACTAGCGGGGGCCAAGAGACCCAGTACTTC.

This clonotype has a handful of counts. V and J are TRBV6-1 and TRBJ1-2, with D tentatively TRBD1 (5 bases). Germline lookup yields CDR1 MNHNS and CDR2 SASEGT. This CDR3 has 14 amino acids. V was pared by 6 bases and J by 1 base, with 12 bases between. The DNA for the CDR3 is TGTGCCAGCAGCCACCGACAGCATAACTATGGCTACACCTTC. As protein: CASSHRQHNYGYTF.

This clonotype appeared a few times. J is TRBJ2-7 and V is TRBV12-3 or TRBV12-4, with D perhaps given as TRBD1 or TRBD2 (5 bases each). The germline V and J ends were trimmed by 5 bases and 6 bases, with 14 bases remaining between them. There are 13 residues in the CDR3. The chain's CDR3 is CASSLLGTSEQYV. CDR3 bases: TGTGCCAGCAGTCTACTAGGGACGAGCGAGCAGTACGTC.

This clonotype came up a few times. V gene TRBV7-3 combines with J gene TRBJ2-5; D gene unclear. Trimming removed 9 bases at V and 14 bases at J, with 10 bases between. The CDR3 contains 8 residues. Germline CDR1 SGHTA, CDR2 FQGTGA. The CDR3 protein is CARPGPYF. CDR3 nucleotides: TGTGCCAGACCGGGCCCTTACTTC.

V and J are TRBV7-9 and TRBJ1-4; 7 nucleotides align to TRBD1. The CDR3 loop spans 14 amino acids. V was pared by 5 bases and J by 3 bases, with 3 bases of the junction left unmatched. The germline V gene has CDR1 SEHNR and CDR2 FQNEAQ (reference sequence). The CDR3 region is CASSPGQSNEKLFF. In DNA form, the CDR3 reads TGTGCCAGCAGCCCGGGACAGTCTAATGAAAAACTGTTTTTT.

V is TRBV10-3 and J is TRBJ1-1; 7 nucleotides align to TRBD1. Germline CDR1 is ENHRY and CDR2 is SYGVKD. The CDR3 totals 15 residues. V was clipped by 2 bases and J by 1 base; unmatched bases: 4. Written as DNA, the CDR3 is TGTGCCATCAGTGAGAAAGGGACAGAGAACACTGAAGCTTTCTTT. Its translation is CAISEKGTENTEAFF.

J is TRBJ2-3 and V is TRBV6-5; 8 bases line up with TRBD2. V gave up 4 bases and J gave up 1 base; unmatched junction bases: 13. The CDR3 has 18 residues. Germline CDR1 MNHEY, CDR2 SVGAGI. The CDR3 protein is CASSSAFSSGARTDTQYF. In DNA form, the CDR3 reads TGTGCCAGCAGTTCTGCCTTCAGTAGCGGGGCCCGCACAGATACGCAGTATTTT.

This clonotype was seen more than once but under ten times. The chain carries TRBV5-1 and TRBJ1-2; TRBD1 is a possible D gene (6 bases). Germline values: CDR1 SGHRS, CDR2 YFSETQ. Trimming removed 1 base at V and 6 bases at J, with 13 bases between. The CDR3 is made up of 14 amino acids. The CDR3: CASSLLAGEDGYTF. In DNA form, the CDR3 reads TGCGCCAGCAGCTTGTTGGCAGGGGAGGATGGCTACACCTTC.

The chain carries TRBV7-8 and TRBJ2-4; 14 bases agree with TRBD2. Germline trimming cut 3 bases from V and 9 bases from J; bases unmatched to any gene: 13. This CDR3 contains 18 residues. Germline CDR1 reads SGHVS; CDR2 reads FQNEAQ. The CDR3 reads CASSFQPGTSGRASIQYF. For the CDR3, the DNA is TGTGCCAGCAGCTTCCAACCCGGGACTAGCGGGAGAGCAAGCATTCAGTACTTC.

There are a few counts of this clonotype. The chain uses TRBV5-1 and TRBJ2-3, with TRBD2 matching 8 bases. The V gene's germline CDR1 is SGHRS and CDR2 YFSETQ. The CDR3 consists of 16 residues. V was clipped by 2 bases and J by 1 base; unmatched bases: 6. CDR3 sequence: CASSFWRGARTDTQYF. The CDR3, as DNA: TGCGCCAGCAGCTTCTGGCGGGGGGCCCGCACAGATACGCAGTATTTT.

This chain joins TRBV25-1 and TRBJ1-4; possibly TRBD1 for D (5 bases). Per the germline V gene, CDR1 is MGHDK and CDR2 is SYGVNS. V lost 7 bases and J lost 5, with 14 bases in between. This CDR3 is built from 14 residues. For the CDR3, the DNA is TGTGCCAGCACGCGCGCCGGGGGGAATGAAAAACTGTTTTTT. Its protein product is CASTRAGGNEKLFF.

V usage is TRBV28 and J usage is TRBJ1-1; the D gene is possibly TRBD1 (5 bases). V dropped 0 bases and J dropped 1 base, with 9 bases sitting between them. The length of the CDR3 is 15 residues. From germline, CDR1 is MDHEN and CDR2 SYDVKM. The DNA of the CDR3 is TGTGCCAGCAGTTTATGGGGCACAGGGAACACTGAAGCTTTCTTT. Its translation is CASSLWGTGNTEAFF.

This clonotype was seen more than once but under ten times. The J gene is TRBJ2-3, the V gene TRBV5-1; TRBD1 matches 8 bases. The CDR3 sequence is 16 residues long. V lost 4 bases and J lost 5; bases outside the gene matches: 12. In germline, CDR1 is SGHRS, CDR2 YFSETQ. The CDR3 region is CASSPGTGLPQDTQYF. The CDR3 DNA sequence: TGCGCCAGCAGCCCTGGGACAGGTCTCCCCCAAGATACGCAGTATTTT.

The table lists this clonotype with a few counts. CDR3 in amino acids: CSARASISQETQYF. CDR3 coding DNA: TGCAGTGCTAGGGCCAGTATCTCACAAGAGACCCAGTACTTC. The chain combines TRBV20-1 with TRBJ2-5, with unresolved D. The CDR3 totals 14 residues. Germline values: CDR1 DFQATT, CDR2 SNEGSKA (reference sequence). V dropped 3 bases and J dropped 2 bases, with 13 bases sitting between them.

V gene TRBV7-9 combines with J gene TRBJ2-5; 10 bases line up with TRBD1. V was pared by 1 base and J by 4 bases, with 6 bases of the junction left unmatched. Germline-derived CDR1 and CDR2 are SEHNR and FQNEAQ (reference sequence). The CDR3 contains 16 residues. This CDR3 reads CASSLGGQGLGETQYF. CDR3 nucleotide sequence: TGTGCCAGCAGCTTAGGGGGACAGGGGCTTGGAGAGACCCAGTACTTC.

The gene calls are TRBV5-1 and TRBJ2-1, with D perhaps matching TRBD2 (5 bases). This CDR3 region has 16 residues. Germline assignment: CDR1 SGHRS and CDR2 YFSETQ. With 0 bases removed from V and 2 bases from J, the gap between germline ends came to 12 bases. The CDR3: CASSLAGEPTYNEQFF. CDR3 coding DNA: TGCGCCAGCAGCTTGGCCGGGGAGCCCACCTACAATGAGCAGTTCTTC.

A few counts support this clonotype. The chain employs TRBV7-2 and TRBJ1-3, with 9 bases matching TRBD1. The CDR3 extends over 16 amino acids. The V segment lost 1 base and the J segment 7 bases; nucleotides outside the gene matches: 8. Germline assignment: CDR1 SGHTA and CDR2 FQGNSA. Here the CDR3 DNA reads TGTGCCAGCAGCTTAGTTCCGGGACAGGGAGGGAACACCATATATTTT. It yields the protein CASSLVPGQGGNTIYF.

J is TRBJ1-2 and V is TRBV12-3 or TRBV12-4, with no clear D. CDR3 length equals 12 residues. V was trimmed by 6 bases and J by 4 bases, leaving 9 bases between them. For the CDR3, the DNA is TGTGCCAGCAGCCCGAATATCTATGGCTACACCTTC. Its protein product is CASSPNIYGYTF.